This T cell receptor beta chain was sequenced in a study of T cell responses to AZD1222 COVID-19 vaccine. General study results and limits: The study found Spike-specific TCR breadth and depth rose after two AZD1222 doses. The study reported that nearly half of spike-specific TCRs target unmutated variant regions. Most donors were white British and more were female, and clonal diversity was possibly underestimated.

This clone was counted a single time. The antigen is not known. Sequencing used immunoSEQ multiplex PCR; TCRdb keeps in-frame clones, though not all of them. The sample records approximately 160,000 clones, approximately 93% being singletons. This sequence was found in an adult in good health. The input for sequencing was peripheral blood, taken on day 0 of AZD1222 vaccination.

CDR3 nucleotide sequence: TGCAGCGTCCAGGGATTCCCAAACTACTATGGCTACACCTTC. This encodes CSVQGFPNYYGYTF. V and J are TRBV29-1 and TRBJ1-2, with a tentative D call TRBD1 (5 bases). V was clipped by 6 bases and J by 3 bases, with 17 bases between them. CDR1 SQVTM and CDR2 ANQGSEA come from the germline V gene. This CDR3 has 14 residues.